Below, one T cell receptor beta chain is given with its context. This record comes from a study of blood T cell repertoires in COVID-19. Study as a whole: Samples representing acute and convalescent COVID-19 were sourced from the United States, Italy and Spain.

A Seattle source enrolled patients during active infection and followed them longitudinally. Trimming removed 4 bases from V and 3 bases from J; junction bases left unmatched: 5. The CDR3 contains 14 residues. The germline V gene encodes CDR1 SGHNT and CDR2 YYREEE (reference sequence). In the authors' workflow: Scientists estimated how many nucleated cells there were by amplifying reference gene primers. Here immunoSEQ multiplex PCR was the method, and the copy in TCRdb shows in-frame clones only, minus some. D and trimming were read from the DNA, whereas the V and J calls and clone size are those reported in that table. Found here are around 46,000 clones, 70% to 90% of them singletons; the top ten hold roughly a third.

The source of this sequence is a woman older than 75 with COVID-19, enrolled during active disease. The V call is TRBV5-4, the J call TRBJ2-5; 8 positions match TRBD2. Input material: peripheral blood. The CDR3 reads CASSLPGLEETQYF. CDR3 DNA sequence: TGTGCCAGCAGCCTACCGGGACTAGAAGAGACCCAGTACTTC.